Presented here are 32 T cell receptor beta chains from one specimen sequenced in a study of regulatory T cells in long-lasting Graves disease. According to the study, TCR beta libraries were built with iRepertoire HTBI primers and CDR3-region Arm-PCR. TCRdb reanalysed the multiplex PCR reads using MiXCR and keeps one entry per CDR3 protein. This table holds nearly 350,000 distinct CDR3 sequences, around 20% found once. Specified time point: persistent/refractory GD, antithyroid drugs over 5 years with positive TRAb. Making the TCR library involved RNA that had been extracted from PBMCs. The material was peripheral blood mononuclear cells (PBMCs), obtained when the disease was refractory, from a patient treated with antithyroid drugs. The receptors stem from a female donor with Graves disease.

This clonotype was detected many times. The rearrangement links TRBV2 to TRBJ2-2; D is ambiguous. The CDR3 consists of 17 residues. V lost 4 bases and J 4 bases, leaving 19 bases between the germline ends. Germline-derived CDR1 and CDR2 are SNHLY and FYNNEI. CDR3 protein: CASSAASLLIRTGELFF. As DNA, the CDR3 is TGTGCCAGCAGTGCAGCTAGTCTTTTAATTCGCACCGGGGAGCTGTTTTTT.

This clonotype was seen a few times. This chain joins TRBV7-3 and TRBJ2-3; 10 bases match TRBD2. The CDR3 covers 18 residues. The V gene's germline CDR1 is SGHTA and CDR2 FQGTGA. J was trimmed by 2 bases and V by 4 bases; bases with no gene match: 12. The CDR3, as DNA: TGTGCCAGCAGCTCCCACGGGCTAGCGGGGGCGACCACAGATACGCAGTATTTT. This encodes CASSSHGLAGATTDTQYF.

This clonotype was seen repeatedly, ten times or more. The V and J genes are TRBV3-1 and TRBJ2-5, with TRBD1 as a possible D gene (6 bases). Germline V gene sequence: CDR1 LGHDT, CDR2 YNNKEL (reference sequence). The CDR3 length is 15 residues. Trimming took off 0 bases at V and 5 bases at J, with 13 bases between the two ends. DNA of the CDR3: TGTGCCAGCAGCCAAGAAGGGACACCCTCGGAGACCCAGTACTTC. It is translated as CASSQEGTPSETQYF.

This clonotype was recorded many times. The V gene is TRBV6-1, the J gene TRBJ2-7; 9 bases match TRBD1. The germline V gene encodes CDR1 MNHNS and CDR2 SASEGT. The CDR3 is made up of 13 amino acids. J was trimmed by 3 bases and V by 8 bases; bases with no gene match: 5. The CDR3 here is CASGQGNYYEQYF. The CDR3, as DNA: TGTGCCAGCGGACAGGGGAATTACTACGAGCAGTACTTC.

The sample holds many counts of this clonotype. The gene calls are TRBV7-2 and TRBJ2-7; possibly TRBD1 or TRBD2 for D (6 bases each). CDR1 SGHTA and CDR2 FQGNSA come from the germline V gene. The CDR3 is made up of 15 amino acids. V shed 5 bases and J shed 6 bases, with 20 bases lying between them. CDR3 sequence: CASSEGGRPSLEQYF. The CDR3 coding sequence is TGTGCCAGCAGCGAGGGGGGCCGACCCTCTCTCGAGCAGTACTTC.

This clonotype appeared a few times. V usage is TRBV20-1 and J usage is TRBJ1-2, with a tentative D call TRBD1 (5 bases). The CDR3 is 12 residues long. Germline V lookup: CDR1 DFQATT, CDR2 SNEGSKA (reference sequence). V lost 3 bases to trimming and J lost 5 bases, with 10 bases between them. The CDR3 bases are TGCAGTGCTAGCAGGGCTGGTTATGGCTACACCTTC. This encodes CSASRAGYGYTF.

In this sample, this clonotype turned up many times. The chain recombines TRBV7-9 with TRBJ1-2; D gene ambiguous. V gave up 5 bases and J gave up 6 bases, with 13 bases separating them. Germline loops: CDR1 SEHNR, CDR2 FQNEAQ (reference sequence). The CDR3 covers 13 residues. Here the CDR3 DNA reads TGTGCCAGCAGCCTCCAGGTGGACCATGGCTACACCTTC. Amino acid sequence: CASSLQVDHGYTF.

This clonotype was recorded at least ten times. The chain links TRBV6-1 to TRBJ1-6, with no clear D. The CDR3 runs 11 residues. Deletions cut 7 bases from V and 10 bases from J, with 8 bases between. The germline V gene has CDR1 MNHNS and CDR2 SASEGT. This chain's CDR3 is CASTTRSPLHF. CDR3 nucleotide sequence: TGTGCCAGCACCACGAGGTCACCCCTCCACTTT.

This chain connects TRBV9 to TRBJ2-2; 8 bases are a match to TRBD1. Per the germline V gene, CDR1 is SGDLS and CDR2 is YYNGEE. CDR3 length: 17 amino acids. Trimming cost V 0 bases and J 0 bases; bases outside gene matches: 4. The CDR3 spells CASSVVGQGSNTGELFF. The CDR3 DNA reads TGTGCCAGCAGCGTAGTTGGACAGGGATCGAACACCGGGGAGCTGTTTTTT.

This clonotype came up many times. The genes are TRBV15 and TRBJ2-5; tentatively, D is TRBD1 (5 bases). V was cut by 2 bases and J by 0 bases, with 7 bases left in between. CDR3 length equals 14 residues. Germline-derived CDR1 and CDR2 are LNHNV and YYDKDF (reference sequence). CDR3 in amino acids: CATSRQGNQETQYF. The DNA of the CDR3 is TGTGCCACCAGCAGACAGGGAAACCAAGAGACCCAGTACTTC.

This clonotype was detected ten times or more. CDR3 protein: CASSSTQGGNQPQHF. CDR3 DNA: TGTGCCAGCAGCTCAACGCAGGGGGGGAATCAGCCCCAGCATTTT. The rearrangement uses TRBV6-1 and TRBJ1-5; TRBD1 matches 7 bases. Germline CDR1 is MNHNS and CDR2 is SASEGT. Germline trimming cut 6 bases from V and 4 bases from J; bases unmatched to any gene: 9. CDR3 length equals 15 residues.

In its sample, this clonotype was seen many times. V and J are TRBV11-2 and TRBJ2-4; no clear D gene. The CDR3 is 14 amino acids. Germline lookup yields CDR1 SGHAT and CDR2 FQNNGV. V was pared by 4 bases and J by 6 bases, with 13 bases between. DNA of the CDR3: TGTGCCAGCAGCTCCCCTGACGGTGGAAACATTCAGTACTTC. This translates into CASSSPDGGNIQYF.

This clonotype was seen at least ten times. V is TRBV28 and J is TRBJ2-5; D unresolved. CDR3 size: 12 residues. The V gene's germline CDR1 is MDHEN and CDR2 SYDVKM. Trimming shortened V by 4 bases and J by 1 base, and 4 bases separated the two germline ends. CDR3 region: CASSSAQETQYF. CDR3 DNA sequence: TGTGCCAGCAGTTCTGCCCAAGAGACCCAGTACTTC.

This sequence joins TRBV7-9 and TRBJ1-2; maybe TRBD1 (6 bases). Between the trimmed V and J ends, which lost 6 bases and 1 base, there was a span of 15 bases. Germline CDR1 SEHNR, CDR2 FQNEAQ (reference sequence). CDR3 length equals 15 residues. CDR3 sequence: CASSLKQGFNYGYTF. CDR3 nucleotide sequence: TGTGCCAGCAGTTTAAAACAGGGATTTAACTATGGCTACACCTTC.

In its sample, this clonotype was seen many times. The chain combines TRBV5-1 with TRBJ1-2; TRBD1 matches 9 bases. Germline V lookup: CDR1 SGHRS, CDR2 YFSETQ. The CDR3 is made up of 14 amino acids. V was clipped by 4 bases and J by 6 bases; unmatched bases: 7. The CDR3, as DNA: TGCGCCAGCAGCGTCGGGCGGGACAGGGATGGCTACACCTTC. The encoded protein is CASSVGRDRDGYTF.

At least ten counts were recorded for this clonotype. This rearrangement joins TRBV5-1 to TRBJ2-6; D ambiguous. Germline V gives CDR1 SGHRS, CDR2 YFSETQ. V shed 4 bases and J shed 4 bases, with 21 bases lying between them. The CDR3 length is 18 residues. CDR3 sequence reads: CASSAEYGDEVGANVLTF. Written as DNA, the CDR3 is TGCGCCAGCAGCGCAGAGTACGGTGATGAAGTCGGGGCCAACGTCCTGACTTTC.

This clonotype was recorded many times. The chain couples TRBV6-1 to TRBJ2-7, with D tentatively TRBD1 or TRBD2 (5 bases each). The CDR3 has 14 residues. The germline V and J ends were trimmed by 3 bases and 6 bases, with 15 bases remaining between them. Germline-derived CDR1 and CDR2 are MNHNS and SASEGT. CDR3: CASSDRDVWGEQYF. CDR3 nucleotides: TGTGCCAGCAGTGACAGGGACGTCTGGGGCGAGCAGTACTTC.

This clonotype was counted a few times. V is TRBV19 and J is TRBJ1-5, with TRBD1 identical over 9 bases. The CDR3 loop spans 13 amino acids. Trimming cost V 10 bases and J 5 bases; bases outside gene matches: 6. Germline loops: CDR1 LNHDA, CDR2 SQIVND (reference sequence). Written as DNA, the CDR3 is TGTGCCACCGAGGGGACAGGGCATCAGCCCCAGCATTTT. Protein: CATEGTGHQPQHF.

This clonotype has a count of ten or more. V and J are TRBV6-1 and TRBJ2-5; 7 bases fit TRBD1. CDR1 and CDR2 from the germline V gene are MNHNS and SASEGT. The length of the CDR3 is 15 residues. The J segment lost 5 bases and the V segment lost 5 bases, leaving 11 bases of the junction unmatched. The CDR3 DNA is TGTGCCAGCAGTATTCGGACAGGCCCAAGGGAGACCCAGTACTTC. It is translated as CASSIRTGPRETQYF.

This clonotype was seen repeatedly, ten times or more. The chain uses TRBV6-5 and TRBJ2-7; D gene ambiguous. The V and J ends lost 0 bases and 5 bases respectively, with 14 bases between them. The CDR3 is 15 residues long. In germline, CDR1 is MNHEY, CDR2 SVGAGI. In DNA form, the CDR3 reads TGTGCCAGCAGTTACTCGATGGCCCAGCCAGACGAGCAGTACTTC. It yields the protein CASSYSMAQPDEQYF.

This clonotype occurred a few times. This chain connects TRBV29-1 to TRBJ2-7; maybe TRBD2 (6 bases). CDR3 length equals 12 residues. CDR1 SQVTM and CDR2 ANQGSEA come from the germline V gene. Trimming removed 7 bases from V and 3 bases from J, with 13 bases in between. In DNA form, the CDR3 reads TGCAGCGCCCAGAACGGGGGCTACGAGCAGTACTTC. Translating gives CSAQNGGYEQYF.

This clonotype was picked up a small number of times. This rearrangement joins TRBV30 to TRBJ2-7; D unclear. This CDR3 is built from 11 residues. V was trimmed by 0 bases and J by 6 bases, leaving 6 bases between them. CDR1 is GTSNPN and CDR2 is SVGIG in the germline V gene (reference sequence). CDR3 protein: CAWSVGLEQYF. The CDR3 DNA reads as TGTGCCTGGAGTGTGGGCCTCGAGCAGTACTTC.

This chain links TRBV20-1 with TRBJ2-7; D unclear. Between the trimmed V and J ends, which lost 3 bases and 2 bases, there was a span of 14 bases. Germline V gene lookup returns CDR1 DFQATT and CDR2 SNEGSKA (reference sequence). There are 14 residues in the CDR3. The CDR3 protein is CSASPTRGPYEQYF. The DNA of the CDR3 is TGCAGTGCTAGCCCCACGAGAGGTCCCTACGAGCAGTACTTC.

The table lists this clonotype with a few counts. This chain joins TRBV10-3 and TRBJ1-6; D is unresolved. V gave up 3 bases and J gave up 10 bases, with 16 bases separating them. Germline assignment: CDR1 ENHRY and CDR2 SYGVKD. The CDR3 is 15 residues long. CDR3 coding DNA: TGTGCCATCAGTGATAGCGGGGTGGTCTTCTCACCCCTCCACTTT. Its protein product is CAISDSGVVFSPLHF.

This clonotype was observed at least ten times. The chain links TRBV3-1 to TRBJ1-3; D gene uncertain. CDR3 size: 12 residues. The V end was cut by 4 bases, the J end by 8 bases, with 9 bases between. Germline assignment: CDR1 LGHDT and CDR2 YNNKEL (reference sequence). The CDR3 DNA follows: TGTGCCAGCAGCCCGGGCCGTGACACCATATATTTT. It yields the protein CASSPGRDTIYF.

A few counts support this clonotype. The rearrangement links TRBV7-2 to TRBJ2-1; 9 bases match TRBD2. This CDR3 comprises 15 residues. V lost 2 bases and J lost 4; bases outside the gene matches: 3. Germline CDR1 reads SGHTA; CDR2 reads FQGNSA. The CDR3 loop is CASSLSGGPYNEQFF. In DNA form, the CDR3 reads TGTGCCAGCAGCTTAAGCGGGGGGCCGTACAATGAGCAGTTCTTC.

This clonotype was seen many times. The rearrangement links TRBV11-3 to TRBJ1-2; D gene uncertain. The CDR3 has 12 residues. Per the germline V gene, CDR1 is SGHNT and CDR2 is YENEEA. The V gene lost 4 bases and the J gene lost 8 bases, with 11 bases spanning the gap. The CDR3 DNA follows: TGTGCCAGCAGCTCGGGGATGCACGGCTACACCTTC. This translates into CASSSGMHGYTF. Variable domain in full (rest from reference TRBV11-3 and TRBJ1-2): EAGVVQSPRYKIIEKKQPVAFWCNPISGHNTLYWYLQNLGQGPELLIRYENEEAVDDSQLPKDRFSAERLKGVDSTLKIQPAELGDSAVYLCASSSGMHGYTFGSGTRLTVV.

This clonotype was counted only a few times. A clone one base away is much larger, so this may be a read error. V and J are TRBV11-2 and TRBJ1-2; D not certain. The CDR3 has 14 amino acids. Looked up from germline, CDR1 is SGHAT and CDR2 is FQNNGV. V lost 5 bases and J 6 bases, leaving 16 bases between the germline ends. CDR3 sequence: CASSPNRGYHGYTF. CDR3 nucleotide sequence: TGTGCCAGCAGCCCAAATAGAGGATACCATGGCTACACCTTC.

Ten or more counts support this clonotype. The CDR3 nucleotides read TGTGCCAGCAGTTCGGGGGGCCGATACGAGCAGTACTTC. Protein product: CASSSGGRYEQYF. The chain joins TRBV11-2 to TRBJ2-7, with D perhaps TRBD2 (7 bases). This CDR3 spans 13 amino acids. Deletions cut 6 bases from V and 4 bases from J, with 13 bases between. The germline V gene has CDR1 SGHAT and CDR2 FQNNGV.

The chain employs TRBV15 and TRBJ1-2; tentatively, D is TRBD1 (6 bases). Germline V gene lookup returns CDR1 LNHNV and CDR2 YYDKDF (reference sequence). The V end lost 1 base, the J end lost 2 bases, and 17 bases lay between the germline ends. The CDR3 totals 17 residues. Here the CDR3 reads CATSRAIFTTGNYGYTF. The CDR3 DNA reads TGTGCCACCAGCAGAGCTATATTCACGACAGGCAACTATGGCTACACCTTC.

This clonotype was observed a handful of times. Its ends do not fully match the called genes, so a read error is possible. The chain links TRBV3-1 to TRBJ1-4, with 7 nucleotides matching TRBD1. The germline gives CDR1 LGHDT, CDR2 YNNKEL (reference sequence). The length of the CDR3 is 15 residues. The CDR3 sequence: CAGSQDPGGREKLFF. CDR3 DNA sequence: TGTGCCGGCAGCCAAGATCCAGGGGGAAGAGAAAAACTGTTTTTT.

This clonotype was seen only once. Possible read error: a much larger clone is one base away. The chain joins TRBV30 to TRBJ1-2; TRBD1 matches 9 bases. J lost 8 bases, V lost 4 bases, and 11 bases had no gene match. The length of the CDR3 is 14 residues. The germline CDR1 and CDR2 sequences are GTSNPN and SVGIG (reference sequence). DNA of the CDR3: TGTGCCTGGATTGCGACAGGGGGGGTTAGAGGCTACACCTTC. This codes for CAWIATGGVRGYTF.